What follows are 21 T cell receptor beta chains derived from one specimen sequenced in a study of vaccination and CD4 T cells after COVID-19. As to treatment: approximately 9-day PBMC culture with coronavirus spike peptide pools or control peptides (ViraFEST assay). Antigens of these TCRs are unknown. Cultured CD4+ T-cell DNA underwent Oncomine TCR Beta short-read sequencing. MiXCR, run by TCRdb on the PCR reads, gives a single entry per CDR3 protein. Found here are roughly 12,000 distinct CDR3 sequences, 56% of them singletons; the top ten hold approximately 16%. Sequencing used CD4+ T cells from blood, cultured in vitro. These receptors originate from a human donor who had recovered from COVID-19.

The chain has TRBV19 and TRBJ2-5, with 7 bases that match TRBD1. The germline CDR1 and CDR2 sequences are LNHDA and SQIVND (reference sequence). This CDR3 is built from 14 residues. With V trimmed by 7 bases and J by 5 bases, 10 bases remained unmatched. The CDR3 coding sequence is TGTGCCAGTACTGGGGCAGGGGGACGGGAGACCCAGTACTTC. Encoded protein: CASTGAGGRETQYF.

The chain combines TRBV4-1 with TRBJ2-1; D is possibly TRBD1 (5 bases). This CDR3 has 17 residues. CDR1 MGHRA and CDR2 YSYEKL come from the germline V gene. Trimming shortened V by 7 bases and J by 4 bases, and 23 bases separated the two germline ends. CDR3 in DNA: TGCGCCAGCAACCCAGGAAGTACAGGACCCCTGTACAATGAGCAGTTCTTC. The encoded protein is CASNPGSTGPLYNEQFF.

This chain connects TRBV15 to TRBJ2-7; possible D gene TRBD2, 6 bases. The CDR3 sequence is 15 residues long. CDR1 is LNHNV and CDR2 is YYDKDF in the germline V gene (reference sequence). Trimming removed 1 base from V and 6 bases from J, with 16 bases in between. CDR3 residues: CATSRGGLPSPEQYF. DNA for the CDR3: TGTGCCACCAGCAGAGGAGGACTACCCTCTCCCGAGCAGTACTTC. Together with reference TRBV15 and TRBJ2-7, the CDR3 gives the full variable domain: DAMVIQNPRYQVTQFGKPVTLSCSQTLNHNVMYWYQQKSSQAPKLLFHYYDKDFNNEADTPDNFQSRRPNTSFCFLDIRSPGLGDTAMYLCATSRGGLPSPEQYFGPGTRLTVT.

DNA of the CDR3: TGTGCCAGCAGTTACGGGACCCACGAGCAGTACTTC. Translated, it gives CASSYGTHEQYF. This sequence joins TRBV6-5 and TRBJ2-7; D assignment may be TRBD1 or TRBD2 (5 bases each). This CDR3 contains 12 residues. V lost 2 bases to trimming and J lost 5 bases, with 7 bases between them. Germline V gives CDR1 MNHEY, CDR2 SVGAGI.

Only a few counts were recorded for this clonotype. The chain recombines TRBV7-9 with TRBJ1-1, with D perhaps matching TRBD1 (5 bases). The CDR3 runs 14 residues. Germline loops: CDR1 SEHNR, CDR2 FQNEAQ (reference sequence). V was clipped by 1 base and J by 3 bases, with 9 bases between them. This CDR3 reads CASSLEQGDTEAFF. The CDR3 DNA sequence: TGTGCCAGCAGCTTAGAGCAGGGAGACACTGAAGCTTTCTTT.

In its sample, this clonotype was seen once. V is TRBV11-3 and J is TRBJ2-5, with 8 bases lining up with TRBD2. The CDR3 is made up of 15 amino acids. V lost 2 bases, J lost 5 bases, and 7 bases stayed unmatched. Germline loops: CDR1 SGHNT, CDR2 YENEEA. The CDR3 is CASSLNGRGGETQYF. The CDR3 DNA reads as TGTGCCAGCAGCTTAAACGGGAGGGGCGGGGAGACCCAGTACTTC.

The chain joins TRBV6-2 or TRBV6-3 to TRBJ2-2; the D is unclear. The ends were cut back, 4 bases at V and 8 bases at J, with 11 bases in the middle. CDR3 size: 13 residues. Germline CDR1 is MNHEY and CDR2 is SVGEGT. This CDR3 is CASSSNRAGELFF. DNA for the CDR3: TGTGCCAGCAGTTCCAATCGGGCGGGGGAGCTGTTTTTT.

This clonotype was seen only a few times. The chain joins TRBV20-1 to TRBJ2-3; 7 nucleotides align to TRBD2. CDR3 length: 15 amino acids. Germline V CDR1 and CDR2: DFQATT, SNEGSKA (reference sequence). Trimming took 5 bases from V and 1 from J; bases not matched to a gene: 9. CDR3: CSAVGGSGGTDTQYF. CDR3 nucleotides: TGCAGTGCTGTGGGGGGAAGCGGGGGCACAGATACGCAGTATTTT.

The V call is TRBV24-1, the J call TRBJ1-5; 8 nucleotides line up with TRBD1. This CDR3 is built from 14 residues. The V segment lost 5 bases and the J segment 7 bases; nucleotides outside the gene matches: 6. CDR1 and CDR2 (germline): KGHDR, SFDVKD. DNA of the CDR3: TGTGCCACCAGTGCGAGACAGGGGTTCCAGCCCCAGCATTTT. Amino acids: CATSARQGFQPQHF.

This clonotype was detected once. The J gene is TRBJ1-1, the V gene TRBV20-1, with D maybe TRBD1 (6 bases). The germline V gene encodes CDR1 DFQATT and CDR2 SNEGSKA (reference sequence). The CDR3 contains 13 residues. V lost 3 bases and J lost 5, with 13 bases in between. CDR3 coding DNA: TGCAGTGCTAGCCAGGGGTTATGGACTGAAGCTTTCTTT. Translation gives CSASQGLWTEAFF.

With respect to this clonotype: At one of its ends the junction is not consistent with the germline gene, which may arise from a read error. The genes are TRBV7-9 and TRBJ1-6, with D perhaps TRBD1 (5 bases). Germline CDR1 is SEHNR and CDR2 is FQNEAQ (reference sequence). This CDR3 contains 14 residues. CDR3 in DNA: TGTGCCAGCAGCTTCAGGGAGGGTAATCCACCCCTCCACTTT. Translating it yields CASSFREGNPPLHF. The full variable domain, rest sourced from reference TRBV7-9 and TRBJ1-6, is DTGVSQNPRHKITKRGQNVTFRCDPISEHNRLYWYRQTLGQGPEFLTYFQNEAQLEKSRLLSDRFSAERPKGSFSTLEIQRTEQGDSAMYLCASSFREGNPPLHFGNGTRLTVT.

The chain links TRBV6-5 to TRBJ1-1; no clear D gene. The germline CDR1 and CDR2 sequences are MNHEY and SVGAGI. The CDR3 is 14 residues long. Trimming took 4 bases from V and 0 from J, leaving 9 bases between them. The CDR3 DNA follows: TGTGCCAGCAGTTCAAGGCAGTTGAACACTGAAGCTTTCTTT. It encodes CASSSRQLNTEAFF.

In this sample, this clonotype turned up a few times. The J gene is TRBJ1-5, the V gene TRBV20-1; the D gene is possibly TRBD1 (5 bases). V shed 3 bases and J shed 6 bases, with 18 bases lying between them. The CDR3 spans 15 residues. Germline lookup yields CDR1 DFQATT and CDR2 SNEGSKA (reference sequence). CDR3 sequence: CSASFAGGRGQPQHF. The CDR3 coding sequence is TGCAGTGCTAGCTTTGCGGGAGGAAGGGGTCAGCCCCAGCATTTT.

The V call is TRBV20-1, the J call TRBJ2-3; D remains unclear. Between the trimmed V and J ends, which lost 3 bases and 2 bases, there was a span of 21 bases. This CDR3 region has 17 residues. The germline V gene encodes CDR1 DFQATT and CDR2 SNEGSKA (reference sequence). This chain's CDR3 is CSASDRSRSAYTDTQYF. The CDR3 coding sequence is TGCAGTGCTAGCGATCGGTCTAGGAGCGCTTACACAGATACGCAGTATTTT.

The rearrangement uses TRBV10-2 and TRBJ1-5, with D unclear. V was clipped by 3 bases and J by 4 bases, with 10 bases between them. CDR1 is WSHSY and CDR2 is SAAADI in the germline V gene. The CDR3 is made up of 14 amino acids. In DNA, the CDR3 is TGCGCCAGCAGTGACCCGGGAGGAAATCAGCCCCAGCATTTT. It yields the protein CASSDPGGNQPQHF.

The chain has TRBV10-1 and TRBJ1-2; D is uncertain. Trimming took off 2 bases at V and 3 bases at J, with 22 bases between the two ends. Germline assignment: CDR1 WNHNN and CDR2 SYGVQD (reference sequence). CDR3 size: 18 residues. DNA for the CDR3: TGCGCCAGCAGTGAGACGTGGGTTAGGGCCACCGCGGACTATGGCTACACCTTC. Protein product: CASSETWVRATADYGYTF.

The rearrangement links TRBV18 to TRBJ2-3, with 14 bases lining up with TRBD2. Per germline, CDR1 KGHSH and CDR2 LQKENI. The trim removed 3 bases at V and 6 bases at J, leaving 2 bases unmatched. The CDR3 runs 15 residues. CDR3 in DNA: TGTGCCAGCTCACCGACTAGCGGGAGGGGTGATACGCAGTATTTT. Its protein product is CASSPTSGRGDTQYF.

This clonotype has just one count. The J gene is TRBJ2-7, the V gene TRBV4-2, with D perhaps matching TRBD1 (5 bases). Germline CDR1 LGHNA, CDR2 YNFKEQ. The CDR3 sequence is 14 residues long. V lost 4 bases, J lost 3 bases, and 13 bases lay in between. The CDR3, as DNA: TGTGCCAGCAGCCCGTCTAGACAGAACTACGAGCAGTACTTC. It translates to CASSPSRQNYEQYF.

The J gene is TRBJ2-5, the V gene TRBV7-9; TRBD2 matches 10 bases. The CDR3 is 14 residues long. CDR1 SEHNR and CDR2 FQNEAQ come from the germline V gene (reference sequence). V trimming: 2 bases; J trimming: 3 bases; junction bases outside the gene matches: 0. The CDR3: CASSLLAGEETQYF. CDR3 nucleotide sequence: TGTGCCAGCAGCTTACTAGCGGGGGAAGAGACCCAGTACTTC.

DNA for the CDR3: TGTGCCAGCAGCTTAAGTAGCGGGAGCAACATTTACACGCAGTATTTT. This encodes CASSLSSGSNIYTQYF. The chain uses TRBV7-2 and TRBJ2-3; 9 nucleotides match TRBD2. The V segment lost 2 bases and the J segment 9 bases; nucleotides outside the gene matches: 12. Per the germline V gene, CDR1 is SGHTA and CDR2 is FQGNSA. The length of the CDR3 is 16 residues.

This chain uses TRBV11-1 with TRBJ2-1; 14 bases agree with TRBD2. The CDR3 runs to 15 residues. J was trimmed by 6 bases and V by 4 bases; bases with no gene match: 2. CDR1 is SGHAT, CDR2 FQDESV, per germline (reference sequence). CDR3 in DNA: TGTGCCAGCAGCTATGGGACTAGCGGGAGCAATGAGCAGTTCTTC. It is translated as CASSYGTSGSNEQFF. The full variable domain, completed using reference TRBV11-1 and TRBJ2-1, is EAEVAQSPRYKITEKSQAVAFWCDPISGHATLYWYRQILGQGPELLVQFQDESVVDDSQLPKDRFSAERLKGVDSTLKIQPAELGDSAMYLCASSYGTSGSNEQFFGPGTRLTVL.